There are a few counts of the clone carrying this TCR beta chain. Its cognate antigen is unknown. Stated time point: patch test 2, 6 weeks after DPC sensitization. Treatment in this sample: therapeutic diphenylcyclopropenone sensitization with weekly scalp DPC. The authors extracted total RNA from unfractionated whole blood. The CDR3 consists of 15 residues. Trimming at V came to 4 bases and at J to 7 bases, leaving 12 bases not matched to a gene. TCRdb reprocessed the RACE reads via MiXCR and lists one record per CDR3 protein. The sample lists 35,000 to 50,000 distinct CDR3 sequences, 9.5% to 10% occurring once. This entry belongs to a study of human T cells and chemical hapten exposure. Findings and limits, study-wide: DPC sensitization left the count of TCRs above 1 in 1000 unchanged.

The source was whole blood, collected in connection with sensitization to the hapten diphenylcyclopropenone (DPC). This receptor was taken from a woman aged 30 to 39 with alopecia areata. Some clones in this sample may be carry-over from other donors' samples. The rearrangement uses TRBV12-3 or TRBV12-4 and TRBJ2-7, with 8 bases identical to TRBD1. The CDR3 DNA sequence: TGTGCCAGCAGTTCCGGGACAGGATATGAAGGGGAGCAGTACTTC. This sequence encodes CASSSGTGYEGEQYF.